The 4 T cell receptor beta chains presented below share a single source sample, sequenced in a study of Graves' ophthalmopathy and Graves' hyperthyroidism listed by TCRdb under 2018. The run used an Illumina HiSeq 2000. For repertoire sequencing, TCR beta CDR3 regions were amplified from RNA transcripts. HTBI primers and the Qiagen OneStep RT-PCR kit were used in a first-round RT-PCR, which was followed by a second-round multiplex PCR, size selection and purification. The public reads were quality trimmed at Q25 with fastp and then assembled into clones with MiXCR by TCRdb, keeping productive beta chains. Every distinct CDR3 protein forms one entry, paired with its most common genes and DNA. Here the sample has fewer than 350,000 distinct CDR3 sequences; 17% occur a single time. The ten most abundant clones make up 12% of the sample. The sequenced material came from peripheral blood. These receptors were collected from an adult man with Graves' ophthalmopathy.

This clonotype was recorded many times. The chain uses TRBV7-2 and TRBJ2-7; D is undetermined. Germline-derived CDR1 and CDR2 are SGHTA and FQGNSA. The CDR3 is 13 amino acids. V lost 5 bases to trimming and J lost 4 bases, with 12 bases between them. The CDR3 region is CASSIGPRYEQYF. In DNA, the CDR3 is TGTGCCAGCAGCATAGGGCCCAGATACGAGCAGTACTTC.

CDR3 sequence (DNA): TGTGCCAGCACACCATCGACAGGGGCCTTCTCCTACGAGCAGTACTTC. Translated, it gives CASTPSTGAFSYEQYF. J is TRBJ2-7 and V is TRBV6-1; TRBD1 matches at 8 bases. The trim removed 7 bases at V and 0 bases at J, leaving 11 bases unmatched. Germline-derived CDR1 and CDR2 are MNHNS and SASEGT. This CDR3 region has 16 residues.

Ten or more counts support this clonotype. The V and J genes are TRBV7-8 and TRBJ2-5, with 7 positions matching TRBD2. With 1 base clipped from V and 5 bases from J, the junction kept 10 bases outside the gene matches. The CDR3 runs to 16 residues. CDR1 and CDR2 from the germline V gene are SGHVS and FQNEAQ. CDR3 protein: CASSLEPARRGETQYF. The CDR3, as DNA: TGTGCCAGCAGCTTAGAGCCGGCCAGGCGGGGGGAGACCCAGTACTTC.

The gene calls are TRBV10-3 and TRBJ2-5; 8 bases match TRBD1. CDR3 size: 13 residues. Germline V gene sequence: CDR1 ENHRY, CDR2 SYGVKD. Trimming removed 5 bases from V and 4 bases from J; junction bases left unmatched: 3. The chain's CDR3 is CAISPTGVETQYF. CDR3 DNA: TGTGCCATCAGTCCGACAGGGGTAGAGACCCAGTACTTC.